This TCR beta chain was identified during a study of monozygotic twins with inflammatory bowel disease. Germline values: CDR1 MDHEN, CDR2 SYDVKM. The CDR3 runs 14 residues. Template-switch reactions added UMIs with a 6-nucleotide sample barcode. TCRdb reprocessed the 5' RACE reads and keeps a single row for each CDR3 protein, giving no DNA. This sample carries 120,000 to 150,000 distinct CDR3 sequences, with 2% to 2.5% going to the ten biggest clones. This TCR was recovered from a human donor with ulcerative colitis or Crohn's disease, or a healthy co-twin of an affected twin (not recorded which). V is TRBV28 and J is TRBJ2-4; TCRdb reports TRBD1, a call that lacks DNA to check it against. Sequenced sample: blood. CDR3 loop: CASRGGQVWNIQYF.